Here is one TCR beta chain with its context. This clone showed up many times. Its binding antigen is unknown. The record has no base qualities; no much larger clone is one base away. The receptor library was made with PCR. The sequencer was an Illumina HiSeq 4000. High-throughput sequencing was used to profile the TCR beta-chain CDR3 region of each patient. Concerning the study's data processing: Drawing on CDR3 differences between clinicopathological groups, the researchers built a classifier meant to tell apart patients with distant-metastatic papillary thyroid cancer. To measure repertoire diversity the researchers used the Shannon index, while the Morisita-Horn index served to gauge how similar the tumor and blood repertoires were. The raw public reads went through TCRdb reprocessing: fastp at Q25, MiXCR clone calling, in-frame beta chains kept. These V and J calls rely on TCRdb rather than the paper's analysis. The sample table shows 35,000 to 50,000 clones, and less than 20% are seen once. Around a tenth of the sample comes from the top ten.

No patient had received any treatment before thyroid surgery. Using T-cell receptor beta sequencing, the study looked back at clinical samples from patients collected from the early 2010s to the late 2010s. Trimming takes 3 bases from V and 6 bases from J, and the germline ends sit 8 bases apart. CDR1 is given as DFQATT and CDR2 as SNEGSKA, both from the germline V gene (reference sequence). Spanning cysteine to phenylalanine, the CDR3 consists of 11 amino acids. The read is trimmed to its CDR3 DNA, 33 bases read in frame from base 1. The data derive from a study of metastatic and nonmetastatic thyroid tumors (dated by TCRdb to about 2020). Looking at the study overall: Repertoires were compared across peripheral blood and tumor or nodule tissue samples from malignant and benign thyroid patients.

The research as a whole found: In both blood and tumor samples, malignant tumors were reported to have significantly higher TCR beta diversity than benign nodules.

What was sequenced was tumor tissue. Rearrangement joined TRBV20-1 to TRBJ1-1; the D gene is not confidently resolved. This TCR came from a female donor with papillary thyroid cancer or a benign thyroid nodule (not recorded which). Some clones in this sample may be carry-over from other donors' samples. The CDR3 region has the sequence CSASRIPEAFF. The sequence in DNA is TGCAGTGCTAGTAGGATCCCTGAAGCTTTCTTT.